These T cell receptor beta chains were read from a single sample in a study of cytomegalovirus exposure and HLA in healthy donors. Sequenced by immunoSEQ multiplex PCR; TCRdb stores in-frame clones only, minus some. The sample lists 85,000 to 130,000 clones, approximately 81% occurring once. The sequencing input was PBMCs. The source is a male donor in good health and CMV-seropositive. Each CDR3 is given with its conserved first and last residue. Fields, in order: CDR3 DNA, CDR3 protein, CDR3 length, clone size, D gene, V gene, J gene. The D gene is left open where the match is weak. The size field is filled for only some rows; it gives once, few, many or a size class.

CDR3nt: TGTGCCAGCAAGAGAGGGCATAGCACAGATACGCAGTATTTT
CDR3aa: CASKRGHSTDTQYF
len: 14
abundance: NA
d_gene: NA
v_gene: TRBV27
j_gene: TRBJ2-3

CDR3nt: TGTGCCAGCAGCTTAGGGACAGGGAACACCGGGGAGCTGTTTTTT
CDR3aa: CASSLGTGNTGELFF
len: 15
abundance: NA
d_gene: TRBD1
v_gene: TRBV7-9
j_gene: TRBJ2-2

CDR3nt: TGTGCCATCAGCGAACTTAGCGGGGCCGCAGATACGCAGTATTTT
CDR3aa: CAISELSGAADTQYF
len: 15
abundance: NA
d_gene: TRBD2
v_gene: TRBV10-3
j_gene: TRBJ2-3

CDR3nt: TGTGCCAGCAGCCGTAGTGCAGGGGAGGGGGAGCAGTTCTTC
CDR3aa: CASSRSAGEGEQFF
len: 14
abundance: few
d_gene: NA
v_gene: TRBV7-8
j_gene: TRBJ2-1

CDR3nt: NA
CDR3aa: CASSPPSSGGYSCTDTQYF
len: 19
abundance: NA
d_gene: NA
v_gene: TRBV21-1
j_gene: TRBJ2-3

CDR3nt: TGTGCCAGCAGTGACCGGGGGGCAAGGGCTGAAGCTTTCTTT
CDR3aa: CASSDRGARAEAFF
len: 14
abundance: NA
d_gene: NA
v_gene: TRBV6-1
j_gene: TRBJ1-1

CDR3nt: TGTGCCAGCAGATCAGACAGGGGGCTTAACGAGCAGTACTTC
CDR3aa: CASRSDRGLNEQYF
len: 14
abundance: once
d_gene: TRBD1
v_gene: TRBV2
j_gene: TRBJ2-7

CDR3nt: TGTGCCAGCAGCTCACGCCTGTGGCGGGGGGGGCCGGGGATAAACACTGAAGCTTTCTTT
CDR3aa: CASSSRLWRGGPGINTEAFF
len: 20
abundance: NA
d_gene: NA
v_gene: TRBV7-8
j_gene: TRBJ1-1

CDR3nt: TGTGCCAGCAGCCCACGGACAGGTGGAGCAGGCTACACCTTC
CDR3aa: CASSPRTGGAGYTF
len: 14
abundance: NA
d_gene: TRBD1
v_gene: TRBV14
j_gene: TRBJ1-2

CDR3nt: TGTGCCAGCAGCCCTGAGGACAGGGGACGGTCCCAGCATTTT
CDR3aa: CASSPEDRGRSQHF
len: 14
abundance: NA
d_gene: TRBD1
v_gene: TRBV4-2
j_gene: TRBJ1-5

CDR3nt: TGTGCCAGTAGGCCGGGACAGGGGATAGATACGCAGTATTTT
CDR3aa: CASRPGQGIDTQYF
len: 14
abundance: NA
d_gene: TRBD1
v_gene: TRBV19
j_gene: TRBJ2-3